The 19 T cell receptor beta chains reported below all come from one sample, sequenced in a study of CXCR3-negative and CXCR3-positive naive CD8 T cells. General study results and limits: Naive CXCR3-positive cells had TRB CDR3s more hydrophobic than those of CXCR3-negative naive cells.

The authors prepared UMI-labeled TRB cDNA libraries by 5' RACE. TCRdb re-called the 5' RACE reads and gives one entry per CDR3 protein, without DNA. The sample data list approximately 90,000 distinct CDR3 sequences. These receptors have no identified antigens. The sequencing sample was made of naive CXCR3+ CD8+ T cells from blood. Subset given: CD45RO-CCR7+CD27+CD95- naive CD8+ T cells expressing CXCR3 (TNR3+). Receptors originate from a human donor in good health. Some clones in this sample may be carry-over from other donors' samples.

V usage is TRBV7-9 and J usage is TRBJ2-7; TCRdb returns TRBD1, unconfirmable since there is no DNA. The germline V gene has CDR1 SEHNR and CDR2 FQNEAQ (reference sequence). This CDR3 region has 12 residues. The CDR3: CASSQTGYEQYF.

The chain links TRBV5-5 to TRBJ2-3. This CDR3 comprises 13 residues. Germline values: CDR1 SGHKS, CDR2 YYEKEE (reference sequence). This CDR3 reads CASSPPHTDTQYF. Complete variable domain (other parts from reference TRBV5-5 and TRBJ2-3): DAGVTQSPTHLIKTRGQQVTLRCSPISGHKSVSWYQQVLGQGPQFIFQYYEKEERGRGNFPDRFSARQFPNYSSELNVNALLLGDSALYLCASSPPHTDTQYFGPGTRLTVL.

This sequence joins TRBV6-6 and TRBJ1-2; absent DNA, TCRdb's TRBD1 call cannot be checked. CDR1 is MNHNY and CDR2 is SVGAGI in the germline V gene (reference sequence). The CDR3 runs to 15 residues. The CDR3 is CASSLNLGTGDGYTF.

This sequence joins TRBV27 and TRBJ2-5; TCRdb lists TRBD1, though no DNA is available to test this call. CDR1 is MNHEY and CDR2 is SMNVEV in the germline V gene (reference sequence). CDR3 length: 16 residues. The CDR3 sequence is CASSWGPHGFQETQYF.

The chain recombines TRBV28 with TRBJ1-2; without DNA, the TCRdb call of TRBD1 cannot be checked. The germline V gene encodes CDR1 MDHEN and CDR2 SYDVKM. The CDR3 is 16 amino acids. The CDR3 sequence: CASSSSRDRFPYGYTF.

The J gene is TRBJ1-5, the V gene TRBV28. The CDR3 is 14 amino acids. Germline loops: CDR1 MDHEN, CDR2 SYDVKM. The CDR3 sequence is CASSLGGLGQPQHF.

V and J are TRBV7-2 and TRBJ2-5. The CDR3 extends over 14 amino acids. Germline CDR1 SGHTA, CDR2 FQGNSA. CDR3 sequence reads: CASSLDITKETQYF.

The chain uses TRBV25-1 and TRBJ2-7. CDR3 length: 13 amino acids. Germline V gene lookup returns CDR1 MGHDK and CDR2 SYGVNS. CDR3 sequence reads: CASSEYFGYEQYF.

This chain links TRBV5-5 with TRBJ2-1; TCRdb indicates TRBD1, and absent DNA this call remains unverified. The CDR3 has 15 residues. Germline V gene lookup returns CDR1 SGHKS and CDR2 YYEKEE (reference sequence). CDR3 in amino acids: CASSYPEGVGIEQFF.

The genes are TRBV4-3 and TRBJ2-1; TCRdb proposes TRBD2, but this gene call is untestable without DNA. The CDR3 consists of 16 residues. The germline V gene encodes CDR1 LGHNA and CDR2 YSLEER. The CDR3 here is CASSQDGEGVWNEQFF.

The V gene is TRBV7-9, the J gene TRBJ2-7; TCRdb picks TRBD2, but there is no DNA to check that call. The germline V gene encodes CDR1 SEHNR and CDR2 FQNEAQ (reference sequence). The CDR3 has 14 amino acids. The CDR3 region is CASSPSGGPYEQYF.

The V call is TRBV11-2, the J call TRBJ2-3; TCRdb returns TRBD2, unconfirmable since there is no DNA. The CDR3 loop spans 15 amino acids. Germline V gene data show CDR1 as SGHAT and CDR2 as FQNNGV. The CDR3 loop is CASSLQGGFADTQYF.

The chain combines TRBV20-1 with TRBJ1-5; the TCRdb call, TRBD1, lacks DNA for checking. The CDR3 covers 15 residues. Germline values: CDR1 DFQATT, CDR2 SNEGSKA (reference sequence). CDR3 sequence: CSARRQGNSNQPQHF.

This sequence joins TRBV28 and TRBJ2-2; with no DNA, the TCRdb D assignment of TRBD1 cannot be verified. The CDR3 has 17 amino acids. Per germline, CDR1 MDHEN and CDR2 SYDVKM. The CDR3 loop is CASSLYLGQTNTGELFF.

The rearrangement joins TRBV7-3 to TRBJ2-7; TCRdb gives TRBD1 as the D gene, but with no DNA this cannot be confirmed. Per germline, CDR1 SGHTA and CDR2 FQGTGA. There are 15 residues in the CDR3. CDR3: CASSPLRDRGYEQYF.

The V and J genes are TRBV6-2 or TRBV6-3 and TRBJ2-1; TCRdb selects TRBD1, and the lack of DNA leaves this call unchecked. CDR1 is MNHEY, CDR2 SVGEGT, per germline. CDR3 length: 15 amino acids. CDR3 sequence reads: CASSYDGGSYNEQFF.

CDR3 region: CASSAGTWEIEAFF. The chain joins TRBV9 to TRBJ1-1; TCRdb indicates TRBD1, and absent DNA this call remains unverified. CDR1 and CDR2 from the germline V gene are SGDLS and YYNGEE. This CDR3 is built from 14 residues.

The chain couples TRBV19 to TRBJ2-1; checking the TCRdb D call of TRBD2 is not possible without DNA. The CDR3 contains 14 residues. Germline CDR1 reads LNHDA; CDR2 reads SQIVND (reference sequence). CDR3 loop: CASSIRRLEHEQFF.

The chain is built from TRBV5-1 and TRBJ2-3; TCRdb returns TRBD2, unconfirmable since there is no DNA. From germline, CDR1 is SGHRS and CDR2 YFSETQ. The CDR3 has 15 residues. The CDR3 loop is CASSLALRGTDTQYF.